This TCR beta chain originates from a study of CXCR3-negative and CXCR3-positive naive CD8 T cells. Germline V lookup: CDR1 SGHVS, CDR2 FQNEAQ. The CDR3 loop spans 17 amino acids. The authors prepared UMI-labeled TRB cDNA libraries by 5' RACE. TCRdb reworked the 5' RACE reads into one entry per CDR3 protein, no DNA. The sample has about 41,000 distinct CDR3 sequences. Notes on the study in general: Hydrophobicity of TRB CDR3s was greater in CXCR3-positive naive cells than in CXCR3-negative naive cells.

As concerns this clonotype: Its cognate antigen is unknown.

Triplicate approximately 300,000-cell sorts were made of each CD8+ T cell subset. The chain combines TRBV7-8 with TRBJ2-1; TCRdb designates TRBD2, a call that cannot be tested without DNA. The TCR sequence derives from a human donor in good health. Some clones in this sample may be carry-over from other donors' samples. The sample taken for sequencing was naive CXCR3- CD8+ T cells from blood. The subset here: CD45RO-CCR7+CD27+CD95- naive CD8+ T cells lacking CXCR3 (TNR3-). CDR3 loop: CASSIISGGPSYNEQFF.